The 6 T cell receptor beta chains reported below all come from one sample, sequenced in a study of identical twins. TCRdb re-called the 5' RACE reads with MiXCR, one entry per CDR3 protein. The data contain 450,000 to 600,000 distinct CDR3 sequences, under 25% of them seen just once; the ten biggest clones take up around 0.5%. These sequences were also reported in another study, on yellow fever vaccine responses in identical twins.

Sequences were obtained from CD4+ T cells sorted from blood. The source of these receptors is a woman younger than 35 in good health.

The chain links TRBV24-1 to TRBJ2-1; TRBD1 matches at 11 bases. Germline V gene lookup returns CDR1 KGHDR and CDR2 SFDVKD. Trimming at V came to 4 bases and at J to 5 bases, leaving 9 bases not matched to a gene. This CDR3 is built from 17 residues. The CDR3 DNA is TGTGCCACCAGTGACCCCGGACAGGGGGCGAAGGACAATGAGCAGTTCTTC. Translating gives CATSDPGQGAKDNEQFF.

The chain has TRBV3-1 and TRBJ2-3; D gene uncertain. Trimming shortened V by 0 bases and J by 2 bases, and 9 bases separated the two germline ends. This CDR3 is built from 15 residues. The germline CDR1 and CDR2 sequences are LGHDT and YNNKEL (reference sequence). CDR3 sequence: CASSQEGPSTDTQYF. CDR3 nucleotide sequence: TGTGCCAGCAGCCAAGAAGGTCCCTCCACAGATACGCAGTATTTT.

V is TRBV29-1 and J is TRBJ2-3; D is unresolved. The germline V and J ends were trimmed by 3 bases and 3 bases, with 13 bases remaining between them. Germline V gene data show CDR1 as SQVTM and CDR2 as ANQGSEA. The CDR3 is made up of 14 amino acids. The CDR3 loop reads CSVDLGRKTDTQYF. CDR3 nucleotides: TGCAGCGTTGACTTGGGAAGAAAAACAGATACGCAGTATTTT.

The rearrangement links TRBV15 to TRBJ1-6; TRBD1 aligns across 8 bases. Germline V lookup: CDR1 LNHNV, CDR2 YYDKDF (reference sequence). The CDR3 loop spans 16 amino acids. Trimming cost V 0 bases and J 7 bases; bases outside gene matches: 5. The CDR3 nucleotides read TGTGCCACCAGCAGAGATCGGGGACAGGCAAATTCACCCCTCCACTTT. Translated, it gives CATSRDRGQANSPLHF.

This clonotype turned up a few times. This chain connects TRBV10-3 to TRBJ2-7; D assignment may be TRBD1 or TRBD2 (5 bases each). This CDR3 has 14 amino acids. Germline assignment: CDR1 ENHRY and CDR2 SYGVKD. Trimming stripped 4 bases from V and 5 bases from J, with 15 bases between. The CDR3 DNA is TGTGCCATCAGTGGGCAAGAGGGACCCAACGAGCAGTACGTC. This translates into CAISGQEGPNEQYV.

This clonotype was seen only a few times. The chain combines TRBV29-1 with TRBJ2-7; 12 bases fit TRBD1. Germline-derived CDR1 and CDR2 are SQVTM and ANQGSEA. The V and J ends lost 6 bases and 6 bases, in that order; junction bases with no gene match: 6. The CDR3 has 13 amino acids. The CDR3 DNA reads as TGCAGCGTGGCCGGGACAGGGGGCCGCGAGCAGTACTTC. This translates into CSVAGTGGREQYF.